Listed below are T cell receptor beta chains from one sample, sequenced in a study of T cells after yellow fever vaccination. TCRdb re-derived calls from the 5' RACE reads in MiXCR, one entry per CDR3 protein. The sample yields some 150,000 distinct CDR3 sequences, around 9.7% seen once. The sequencing here drew on CD8+ T cells sorted from PBMCs, taken 45 days after the yellow fever booster vaccination. The receptors were sampled from a man between 18 and 35 years old who received the YFV17D yellow fever vaccine. CDR3s include the opening cysteine and the closing phenylalanine or tryptophan. Each record gives: J gene, clone size, V gene, D gene, CDR3 protein. D genes are given only for firm matches. The size field is filled for only some rows; it gives once, few, many or a size class.

J: TRBJ1-1
size: NA
V: TRBV9
D: NA
CDR3: CASSSSPSQAFF

J: TRBJ1-6
size: NA
V: TRBV4-2
D: NA
CDR3: CASSQDVAGNSPLHF

J: TRBJ2-1
size: NA
V: TRBV4-1
D: TRBD2
CDR3: CASSQEEGLAVYEQFF

J: TRBJ1-2
size: few
V: TRBV29-1
D: NA
CDR3: CSVDGPELLGAGYTF

J: TRBJ2-2
size: many
V: TRBV5-1
D: NA
CDR3: CASAGTYRGTGELFF

J: TRBJ2-5
size: NA
V: TRBV6-2/TRBV6-3
D: NA
CDR3: CASSYKLPSETQYF

J: TRBJ1-3
size: few
V: TRBV20-1
D: NA
CDR3: CSARDGQGSGNTIYF

J: TRBJ1-1
size: NA
V: TRBV6-5
D: NA
CDR3: CASSYVPAGHTEAFF

J: TRBJ1-1
size: few
V: TRBV14
D: NA
CDR3: CASSQGVWTDFTLNTEAFF

J: TRBJ2-2
size: NA
V: TRBV6-1
D: TRBD2
CDR3: CASSSPTSGGAVTGELFF

J: TRBJ1-1
size: NA
V: TRBV6-4
D: NA
CDR3: CASSDSIERVGEAFF

J: TRBJ2-1
size: few
V: TRBV3-1
D: NA
CDR3: CASSPSEGRNEQFF

J: TRBJ1-4
size: few
V: TRBV7-8
D: NA
CDR3: CASSLFPNEKLFF

J: TRBJ2-1
size: few
V: TRBV10-2
D: NA
CDR3: CASSESGGSSYNEQFF

J: TRBJ2-2
size: few
V: TRBV11-2
D: NA
CDR3: CASRLAVMNTGELFF

J: TRBJ1-2
size: few
V: TRBV20-1
D: NA
CDR3: CSASYRARGPGYTF

J: TRBJ1-5
size: few
V: TRBV4-3
D: NA
CDR3: CASSQVVGDQPQHF

J: TRBJ1-1
size: NA
V: TRBV6-2/TRBV6-3
D: NA
CDR3: CASSYLTVFGTVAFF

J: TRBJ2-1
size: many
V: TRBV20-1
D: NA
CDR3: CSASTEIHYNEQFF

J: TRBJ2-1
size: NA
V: TRBV5-1
D: TRBD1
CDR3: CASSLRGRVNEQFF

J: TRBJ1-5
size: NA
V: TRBV4-1
D: NA
CDR3: CASSQRTYSNQPQHF

J: TRBJ2-1
size: NA
V: TRBV9
D: TRBD2
CDR3: CASSVVAGGPGSYNEQFF

J: TRBJ2-1
size: few
V: TRBV20-1
D: NA
CDR3: CSAKDVDVNEQFF

J: TRBJ2-3
size: NA
V: TRBV6-1
D: TRBD1
CDR3: CASSVPLRDSLW

J: TRBJ2-3
size: few
V: TRBV7-9
D: TRBD1
CDR3: CASSSRDREADTQYF

J: TRBJ2-6
size: NA
V: TRBV12-3/TRBV12-4
D: TRBD1
CDR3: CASSLARGRGANVLTF

J: TRBJ1-1
size: many
V: TRBV29-1
D: NA
CDR3: CSVLGFMNTEAFF

J: TRBJ2-3
size: few
V: TRBV20-1
D: NA
CDR3: CSASSGTGASTDTQYF

J: TRBJ1-5
size: NA
V: TRBV20-1
D: NA
CDR3: CSARDRGALGSQPQHF

J: TRBJ2-7
size: NA
V: TRBV4-1
D: NA
CDR3: CASSQAPGRAYEQYF

J: TRBJ2-5
size: few
V: TRBV4-1
D: NA
CDR3: CASSQESAQETQYF

J: TRBJ1-3
size: many
V: TRBV20-1
D: NA
CDR3: CSARGDTDSGNTIYF

J: TRBJ1-5
size: many
V: TRBV9
D: NA
CDR3: CASSVGGGTGQPQHF

J: TRBJ2-1
size: few
V: TRBV10-3
D: NA
CDR3: CAISGGAVTRLNEQFF

J: TRBJ1-2
size: NA
V: TRBV20-1
D: NA
CDR3: CSARDGTNYGYTF

J: TRBJ2-5
size: few
V: TRBV7-3
D: NA
CDR3: CASSLRDPSKTQYF

J: TRBJ2-3
size: NA
V: TRBV27
D: NA
CDR3: CASSLFVATDTQYF

J: TRBJ2-1
size: few
V: TRBV5-1
D: NA
CDR3: CASSFRGPDYNEQFF

J: TRBJ2-5
size: many
V: TRBV11-2
D: TRBD2
CDR3: CASSLRSFNLAGGPVQQETQYF

J: TRBJ2-5
size: once
V: TRBV14
D: NA
CDR3: CASSQDLVSETQYF

J: TRBJ2-7
size: few
V: TRBV4-1
D: TRBD1
CDR3: CASSYTGTATYEQYF

J: TRBJ2-3
size: many
V: TRBV5-6
D: NA
CDR3: CASSLQTDTQYF

J: TRBJ1-2
size: few
V: TRBV6-1
D: NA
CDR3: CASSEARGWSGYTF

J: TRBJ2-3
size: few
V: TRBV9
D: TRBD1
CDR3: CASSPGTGGESDTQYF

J: TRBJ2-2
size: few
V: TRBV19
D: NA
CDR3: CASSILSLGNTGELFF